What follows is one TCR beta chain and its context. This specimen belongs to a study of blood T cell repertoires in COVID-19. The V end was cut by 3 bases, the J end by 1 base, with 10 bases between. Germline V gives CDR1 GTSNPN, CDR2 SVGIG (reference sequence). The CDR3 covers 14 residues. Profiling relied on immunoSEQ multiplex PCR, and the TCRdb table lists in-frame clones only, not all of them. The data hold 150,000 to 200,000 clones, with approximately 90% observed a single time. The chain is built from TRBV30 and TRBJ1-5; possibly TRBD1 for D (6 bases). The specimen was peripheral blood. The clonotype was recovered from a woman aged 45-65 years with acute or convalescent COVID-19. CDR3 amino acids: CAWSLTGSNQPQHF. DNA of the CDR3: TGTGCCTGGAGCTTAACAGGGAGCAATCAGCCCCAGCATTTT.